The clone carrying this TCR beta chain occurred a few times. TCR beta CDR3 regions were amplified from RNA transcripts. The TCR CDR3 first-round RT-PCR relied on the HTBI primer set. TCRdb called the multiplex PCR reads again in MiXCR, with one record for every CDR3 protein. The table has under 550,000 distinct CDR3 sequences, approximately 15% seen once. The data originate from a study of T cells in Graves' hyperthyroidism and ophthalmopathy. J was trimmed by 4 bases and V by 4 bases; bases with no gene match: 6. This CDR3 spans 16 amino acids. Sequencing input: blood. V gene TRBV12-3 or TRBV12-4 combines with J gene TRBJ2-1; TRBD2 matches at 11 bases. The receptor was isolated from a woman younger than 35 with Graves' hyperthyroidism. CDR3 protein: CASSSVGLAEYNEQFF. In nucleotides, the CDR3 is TGTGCCAGCAGTTCAGTGGGACTAGCGGAGTACAATGAGCAGTTCTTC.